The 5 T cell receptor beta chains below all came from one sample that was sequenced in a study of post-analysis software for immune sequencing data. Antigens of these TCRs are unknown. General study results and limits: Four to six TRBV segments (TRBV5-6, TRBV5-1 and TRBV20-1 among them) occurred more frequently in patients than in controls.

Every TCR beta cDNA library bore unique molecular identifiers. TCRdb processed the PCR reads anew with MiXCR; each CDR3 protein has one entry. The sample holds about 810,000 distinct CDR3 sequences, approximately 50% seen once. Sequenced sample: blood. These receptors originate from a girl between 10 and 17 years old with multiple sclerosis.

The sample holds one count of this clonotype. This chain connects TRBV27 to TRBJ1-5; the D gene is possibly TRBD1 (5 bases). The CDR3 extends over 14 amino acids. The germline V gene has CDR1 MNHEY and CDR2 SMNVEV (reference sequence). V lost 3 bases and J lost 0, with 6 bases in between. The chain's CDR3 is CASSFRASNQPQHF. In DNA, the CDR3 is TGTGCCAGCAGTTTCAGGGCTAGCAATCAGCCCCAGCATTTT.

In this sample, this clonotype turned up a few times. V usage is TRBV20-1 and J usage is TRBJ1-2; possibly TRBD1 for D (5 bases). Trimming stripped 5 bases from V and 8 bases from J, with 15 bases between. The CDR3 is 12 amino acids. Per germline, CDR1 DFQATT and CDR2 SNEGSKA (reference sequence). CDR3 DNA sequence: TGCAGTGCTCCTGGGAGAGGGGTCGGCTACACCTTC. This encodes CSAPGRGVGYTF.

The V gene is TRBV6-1, the J gene TRBJ2-7; 10 bases are a match to TRBD1. TRBJ2-5 explains the end of the DNA better; the J call may be wrong. Germline loops: CDR1 MNHNS, CDR2 SASEGT. CDR3 length: 16 residues. CDR3 loop: CASSAQLGQGWETQYF. Written as DNA, the CDR3 is TGTGCCAGCAGTGCACAGCTGGGACAGGGGTGGGAGACCCAGTACTTC.

In nucleotides, the CDR3 is TGTGCCACCAGCAGAGATCATAAGACCCAGTACTTC. This gives the protein CATSRDHKTQYF. This chain connects TRBV15 to TRBJ2-7; D unclear. The better agreement between TRBJ2-5 and the DNA end casts doubt on the J call. Germline V lookup: CDR1 LNHNV, CDR2 YYDKDF (reference sequence). The CDR3 contains 12 residues.

A word on this clonotype: An end of the junction does not agree with germline; a read error may underlie this. The gene calls are TRBV29-1 and TRBJ2-3, with a weak D call TRBD2 (5 bases). Germline lookup yields CDR1 SQVTM and CDR2 ANQGSEA. This CDR3 contains 14 residues. The CDR3 protein is CRVDYLGRTDTQYF. The DNA of the CDR3 is TGCCGCGTCGACTATTTAGGTCGCACAGATACGCAGTATTTT.